This entry lists 11 T cell receptor beta chains sequenced from one sample in a study of T and B cells in COVID-19 patients. From blood, roughly 220-550 ng of genomic DNA served as TRB template. TRB rearrangements were amplified by multiplex PCR with BIOMED2 TRB-A/B primers. TCRdb processed the multiplex PCR reads anew with MiXCR; each CDR3 protein has one entry. The sample contains 15,000 to 20,000 distinct CDR3 sequences, 28% of which appear only once. The sequenced material came from blood. The source of these receptors is a human donor who had recovered from COVID-19.

Judged by abundance, this clonotype is medium-sized. This rearrangement joins TRBV19 to TRBJ2-6; 7 bases align to TRBD1. The CDR3 contains 17 residues. J gave up 0 bases and V 4 bases, and 6 bases lay outside the gene matches. CDR1 LNHDA and CDR2 SQIVND come from the germline V gene (reference sequence). The CDR3 sequence is CASSSLTGLSGANVLTF. CDR3 bases: TGTGCCAGTAGTAGCCTGACAGGGCTCTCTGGGGCCAACGTCCTGACTTTC.

In the case of this clonotype: This may be a read error, as it is one base from a much larger clone. The chain combines TRBV19 with TRBJ1-1; no clear D gene. Per the germline V gene, CDR1 is LNHDA and CDR2 is SQIVND (reference sequence). The CDR3 contains 15 residues. CDR3 amino acids: CASSIPLGLKTEAFF. CDR3 DNA sequence: TGTGCCAGTAGTATTCCACTTGGCCTGAAAACTGAAGCTTTCTTT.

This clonotype appeared a few times. The V and J genes are TRBV6-2 or TRBV6-3 and TRBJ1-2, with 8 bases aligning to TRBD1. The CDR3 has 14 amino acids. The germline CDR1 and CDR2 sequences are MNHEY and SVGEGT. J lost 4 bases, V lost 8 bases, and 9 bases had no gene match. The CDR3 DNA follows: TGTGCCAGCCATATAACCGGGACAGGCTATGGCTACACCTTC. Residues: CASHITGTGYGYTF.

The rearrangement joins TRBV5-6 to TRBJ2-7; D remains unclear. CDR3 length: 14 amino acids. Between the trimmed V and J ends, which lost 0 bases and 3 bases, there was a span of 10 bases. Germline-derived CDR1 and CDR2 are SGHDT and YYEEEE. In nucleotides, the CDR3 is TGTGCCAGCAGCTTGGGACGGCCACACTACGAGCAGTACTTC. Amino acid sequence: CASSLGRPHYEQYF.

This clonotype appeared many times. For the CDR3, the DNA is TGTGCCAGCAGCTCGCTCCGGGACACCGGATTTGCTGAGCAGTTCTTC. Protein: CASSSLRDTGFAEQFF. The V and J genes are TRBV5-4 and TRBJ2-1; a weak D match, TRBD1 (6 bases). The V end was cut by 3 bases, the J end by 9 bases, with 22 bases between. Per the germline V gene, CDR1 is SGHNT and CDR2 is YYREEE (reference sequence). The CDR3 contains 16 residues.

With respect to this clonotype: Possible read error: a much larger clone is one base away. The V and J genes are TRBV19 and TRBJ1-5; D unresolved. This CDR3 contains 16 residues. Trimming left V 6 bases short and J 1 base short, with 16 bases between. CDR1 is LNHDA, CDR2 SQIVND, per germline (reference sequence). For the CDR3, the DNA is TGTGCCAGTAGCACCAACCCGTCCTGGAGCAATCAGCCCCAGCATTTT. Protein: CASSTNPSWSNQPQHF.

This clonotype is judged medium-sized (0.01 to 0.1%). The chain uses TRBV19 and TRBJ2-2; TRBD1 might be the D (6 bases). CDR3 size: 16 residues. Looked up from germline, CDR1 is LNHDA and CDR2 is SQIVND (reference sequence). The V end lost 10 bases, the J end lost 5 bases, and 23 bases lay between the germline ends. Here the CDR3 reads CATTPVGRGYTGELFF. CDR3 sequence (DNA): TGTGCCACCACCCCCGTCGGCAGGGGTTATACCGGGGAGCTGTTTTTT.

Regarding this clonotype: One base away lies a much larger clone, so this may be a sequencing read error. J is TRBJ1-4 and V is TRBV6-1; TRBD1 is a possible D gene (5 bases). The germline V gene has CDR1 MNHNS and CDR2 SASEGT. The CDR3 sequence is 15 residues long. The ends were cut back, 5 bases at V and 8 bases at J, with 18 bases in the middle. CDR3 DNA sequence: TGTGCCAGCAGTTACCGGGACGGAAGAGGGGAAAAACTGTTTTTT. Its protein is CASSYRDGRGEKLFF.

This clonotype occurred a few times. The chain recombines TRBV6-5 with TRBJ1-5; 10 bases align to TRBD1. Per germline, CDR1 MNHEY and CDR2 SVGAGI. The CDR3 has 15 residues. The V gene end was trimmed by 6 bases and the J gene end by 4 bases; junction bases not matched to a gene: 6. CDR3 sequence reads: CASRAGQGTNQPQHF. DNA of the CDR3: TGTGCCAGCAGGGCGGGACAGGGGACTAATCAGCCCCAGCATTTT.

This CDR3 is CASTRQSLYGYTF. The CDR3 DNA is TGTGCCAGCACCCGACAGAGCCTCTATGGCTACACCTTC. The V call is TRBV6-5, the J call TRBJ1-2; weak D call: TRBD1 (5 bases). The germline V gene encodes CDR1 MNHEY and CDR2 SVGAGI. Trimming took 7 bases from V and 4 from J, leaving 13 bases between them. The CDR3 sequence is 13 residues long.

This clonotype was detected a few times. The chain employs TRBV10-3 and TRBJ1-2; a weak D match, TRBD1 (5 bases). Germline V gives CDR1 ENHRY, CDR2 SYGVKD. V lost 7 bases and J 1 base, leaving 10 bases between the germline ends. The CDR3 loop spans 13 amino acids. The CDR3 is CAITRDGNYGYTF. CDR3 nucleotides: TGTGCCATCACCCGGGACGGTAACTATGGCTACACCTTC.